One TCR beta chain is described in this entry. This entry is derived from a study of shared clonotypes between healthy human individuals. Naive CD8 populations comprised CD45RO-negative cells positively selected for CCR7, excluding terminally differentiated effector memory CD45RA+ cells. Clones were sequenced by immunoSEQ multiplex PCR, and TCRdb holds only the in-frame ones, with some missing. The profile covers 1.5 million to 2.5 million clones, with about 95% appearing a single time and 0.95% to 1.5% taken by the ten largest. CDR1 SGHVS and CDR2 FQNEAQ come from the germline V gene. V was clipped by 6 bases and J by 4 bases; unmatched bases: 8. The CDR3 extends over 14 amino acids.

This TCR was sampled from a man between 18 and 29 years old in good health. The chain has TRBV7-8 and TRBJ2-7; 8 bases agree with TRBD2. Material for sequencing was naive CD8+ T cells sorted from blood. CDR3: CASRMGLDVYEQYF. For the CDR3, the DNA is TGTGCCAGCAGGATGGGACTAGACGTATACGAGCAGTACTTC.